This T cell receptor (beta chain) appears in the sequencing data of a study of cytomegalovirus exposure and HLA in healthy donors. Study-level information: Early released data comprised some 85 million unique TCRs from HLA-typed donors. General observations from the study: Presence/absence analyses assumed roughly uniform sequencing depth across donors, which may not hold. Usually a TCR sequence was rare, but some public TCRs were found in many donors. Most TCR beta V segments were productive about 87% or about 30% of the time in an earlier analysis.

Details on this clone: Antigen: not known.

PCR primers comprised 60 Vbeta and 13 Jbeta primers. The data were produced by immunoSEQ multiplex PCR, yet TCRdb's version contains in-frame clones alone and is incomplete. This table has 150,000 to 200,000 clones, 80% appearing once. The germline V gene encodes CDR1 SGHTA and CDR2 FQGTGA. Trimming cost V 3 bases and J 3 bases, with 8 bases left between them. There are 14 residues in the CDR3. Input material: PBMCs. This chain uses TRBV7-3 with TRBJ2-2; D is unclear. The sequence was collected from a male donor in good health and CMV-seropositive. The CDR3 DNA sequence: TGTGCCAGCAGCTTGCGGAGAGACACCGGGGAGCTGTTTTTT. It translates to CASSLRRDTGELFF.